This entry describes one T cell receptor beta chain. Its antigen is undetermined. This sample is part of a study of identical twins. Study-level results: The conclusions drew on cross-sectional statistical analysis instead of tracking the same donors. Out-of-frame alpha sequences shared between twins exhibited an excess of low generation probability.

It was template switching that added a universal primer site, and there were unique molecular identifiers on the cDNA. In TCRdb, the 5' RACE reads were re-called with MiXCR into one record per CDR3 protein. The sample shows about 530,000 distinct CDR3 sequences, approximately 20% of them seen only once. CDR3 length: 12 residues. The V gene's germline CDR1 is DFQATT and CDR2 SNEGSKA (reference sequence). Trimming removed 5 bases from V and 6 bases from J, with 13 bases in between. Separately, the same data were catalogued under a study of yellow fever vaccine responses in identical twins. That work contributes: Each twin's T cell response to the vaccine was reported to look partly convergent and partly personalized.

Material: CD4+ T cells sorted from blood. The chain employs TRBV20-1 and TRBJ1-1; weak D call: TRBD1 (6 bases). The source is a woman under 30 in good health. CDR3 sequence: CSAAGGRAEAFF. The CDR3 nucleotides are TGCAGTGCTGCCGGGGGGCGGGCTGAAGCTTTCTTT.